What follows is one TCR beta chain and its context. Its cognate antigen is unknown. The data were taken from a study of vaccination effects on CD4 cells after COVID-19. Trimming shortened V by 0 bases and J by 0 bases, and 15 bases separated the two germline ends. The CDR3 covers 17 residues. Germline lookup yields CDR1 SGHRS and CDR2 YFSETQ. Antigen-specific CD4+ T cells were expanded with viral peptide pools in the ViraFEST assay before sequencing. A roughly 10-day culture period preceded the isolation of CD4+ T cells. Vaccine administered to participants consisted of two doses of either BNT162b2 or mRNA-1273. Cultivation was performed at roughly 2 million PBMC per well with roughly 9.1 IU/ml IL-2 and roughly 9.3 ug/ml peptides added. The method was immunoSEQ multiplex PCR; TCRdb's version includes in-frame clones alone and lacks a portion of them. The sample lists 75,000 to 100,000 clones, over 75% occurring once.

Specimen: CD4+ T cells from PBMCs cultured with HCoV-OC43 spike peptides, collected after COVID-19 vaccination. Indicated subset: HCoV-OC43 spike overlapping peptide pool stimulation. This chain joins TRBV5-1 and TRBJ2-5; tentatively, D is TRBD2 (6 bases). This clonotype was obtained from a human donor who received a COVID-19 vaccine. In DNA, the CDR3 is TGCGCCAGCAGCTTGGCCGGGGGATTGGGCTACCAAGAGACCCAGTACTTC. It yields the protein CASSLAGGLGYQETQYF. The full variable domain, in which reference TRBV5-1 and TRBJ2-5 provide the parts outside the CDR3, is KAGVTQTPRYLIKTRGQQVTLSCSPISGHRSVSWYQQTPGQGLQFLFEYFSETQRNKGNFPGRFSGRQFSNSRSEMNVSTLELGDSALYLCASSLAGGLGYQETQYFGPGTRLLVL.